What follows describes a single T cell receptor beta chain. This sample is drawn from a study of cytomegalovirus exposure and HLA in healthy donors. Overall study context: Genetic ancestry analysis placed over 75% of the roughly 400 donors that were genotyped in the Caucasian-associated cluster.

The PCR employed 60 Vbeta primers together with 13 Jbeta primers. This table comes from immunoSEQ multiplex PCR, and its TCRdb copy is limited to in-frame clones, with some not included. This table holds approximately 85,000 clones, approximately 80% found once. The CDR3 runs 15 residues. Germline values: CDR1 SGHKS, CDR2 YYEKEE (reference sequence). The V end was cut by 2 bases, the J end by 2 bases, with 8 bases between. The source is a woman in her 50s in good health and CMV-seropositive. The V gene is TRBV5-5, the J gene TRBJ1-6, with D possibly TRBD1 on 5 matching bases. The material sequenced was PBMCs. This chain's CDR3 is CASSLGAAYNSPLHF. CDR3 in DNA: TGTGCCAGCAGCTTAGGGGCCGCCTATAATTCACCCCTCCACTTT.